The 8 T cell receptor beta chains reported below all come from one sample, sequenced in a study of identical twins. TCRdb ran MiXCR on the 5' RACE reads and lists one entry per CDR3 protein. The sample records 600,000 to 850,000 distinct CDR3 sequences, roughly 20% being singletons. The same specimen was also included in a second study, on T cells expressing NK-cell markers.

The sample taken for sequencing was PBMCs. These receptors were obtained from a woman younger than 35 in good health.

The chain combines TRBV11-2 with TRBJ2-7; TRBD1 matches 9 bases. The CDR3 contains 17 residues. Germline V gives CDR1 SGHAT, CDR2 FQNNGV. The trim removed 5 bases at V and 4 bases at J, leaving 15 bases unmatched. The CDR3 loop reads CASSVMGTGPPSYEQYF. The CDR3 region has the DNA TGTGCCAGCAGCGTAATGGGGACAGGGCCCCCTTCATACGAGCAGTACTTC.

The chain employs TRBV7-9 and TRBJ2-1, with 13 bases that match TRBD2. After removal of 8 bases from V and 8 bases from J, the junction contained 6 bases not matched to a gene. CDR3 length equals 14 residues. Per the germline V gene, CDR1 is SEHNR and CDR2 is FQNEAQ (reference sequence). The CDR3 loop reads CASVLAGGPDEQFF. The CDR3 DNA is TGTGCCAGCGTACTAGCGGGAGGGCCAGATGAGCAGTTCTTC.

The V gene is TRBV5-8, the J gene TRBJ1-2; D not resolved. The V end was cut by 2 bases, the J end by 5 bases, with 10 bases between. Germline V gene sequence: CDR1 SGHTS, CDR2 YDEGEE. The CDR3 spans 13 residues. The CDR3: CASSFGGKYGYTF. CDR3 nucleotides: TGTGCCAGCAGCTTTGGCGGAAAGTATGGCTACACCTTC.

This clonotype was counted a few times. The gene calls are TRBV7-9 and TRBJ1-1; D gene unclear. The CDR3 is 13 amino acids. Germline loops: CDR1 SEHNR, CDR2 FQNEAQ (reference sequence). The ends were cut back, 0 bases at V and 6 bases at J, with 8 bases in the middle. The CDR3 region is CASSLAGRPEAFF. CDR3 DNA: TGTGCCAGCAGCTTAGCAGGAAGACCTGAAGCTTTCTTT.

The chain uses TRBV7-9 and TRBJ2-5; TRBD2 aligns across 8 bases. There are 17 residues in the CDR3. Per germline, CDR1 SEHNR and CDR2 FQNEAQ (reference sequence). Germline trimming cut 5 bases from V and 1 base from J; bases unmatched to any gene: 12. CDR3 nucleotides: TGTGCCAGCAGCCCCCCGAGGCTAGCGGGCCTCCAAGAGACCCAGTACTTC. Translation gives CASSPPRLAGLQETQYF.

V is TRBV5-4 and J is TRBJ2-2; D is uncertain. The V end was cut by 5 bases, the J end by 3 bases, with 11 bases between. The CDR3 covers 14 residues. CDR1 SGHNT and CDR2 YYREEE come from the germline V gene (reference sequence). DNA of the CDR3: TGTGCCAGCAGTCTAACTACAGACACCGGGGAGCTGTTTTTT. It yields the protein CASSLTTDTGELFF. Filled out from reference TRBV5-4 and TRBJ2-2, the complete variable domain reads ETGVTQSPTHLIKTRGQQVTLRCSSQSGHNTVSWYQQALGQGPQFIFQYYREEENGRGNFPPRFSGLQFPNYSSELNVNALELDDSALYLCASSLTTDTGELFFGEGSRLTVL.

This clonotype was observed a few times. DNA of the CDR3: TGCAGTGCTCCGCAGGGTGTAAGCGGCTACACCTTC. Translation: CSAPQGVSGYTF. V usage is TRBV20-1 and J usage is TRBJ1-2, with D perhaps TRBD1 (5 bases). Trimming stripped 5 bases from V and 8 bases from J, with 15 bases between. Germline lookup yields CDR1 DFQATT and CDR2 SNEGSKA (reference sequence). The CDR3 covers 12 residues.

The chain couples TRBV24-1 to TRBJ2-1; 10 bases are shared with TRBD2. This CDR3 is built from 16 residues. The V gene's germline CDR1 is KGHDR and CDR2 SFDVKD. J lost 8 bases, V lost 4 bases, and 10 bases had no gene match. The CDR3 protein is CATSDPKRGGPDEQFF. In nucleotides, the CDR3 is TGTGCCACCAGTGACCCAAAGCGGGGGGGCCCGGATGAGCAGTTCTTC.